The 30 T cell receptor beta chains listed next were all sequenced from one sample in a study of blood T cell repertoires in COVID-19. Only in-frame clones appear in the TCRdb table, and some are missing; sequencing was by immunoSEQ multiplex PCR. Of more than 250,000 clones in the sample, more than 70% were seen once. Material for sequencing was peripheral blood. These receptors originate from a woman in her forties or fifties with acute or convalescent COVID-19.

The CDR3 DNA follows: TGTGCCAGCAGAGATACAGGGTTAGAGACCCAGTACTTC. This codes for CASRDTGLETQYF. The chain uses TRBV6-5 and TRBJ2-5; the D gene is possibly TRBD1 (6 bases). CDR1 MNHEY and CDR2 SVGAGI come from the germline V gene. Trimming cost V 6 bases and J 4 bases, with 12 bases left between them. This CDR3 region has 13 residues.

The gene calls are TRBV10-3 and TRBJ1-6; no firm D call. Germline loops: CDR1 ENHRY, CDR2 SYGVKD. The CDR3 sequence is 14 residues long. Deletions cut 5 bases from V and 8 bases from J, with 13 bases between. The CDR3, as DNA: TGTGCCATCAGTCCCAAGGATGCGGATTCACCCCTCCACTTT. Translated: CAISPKDADSPLHF.

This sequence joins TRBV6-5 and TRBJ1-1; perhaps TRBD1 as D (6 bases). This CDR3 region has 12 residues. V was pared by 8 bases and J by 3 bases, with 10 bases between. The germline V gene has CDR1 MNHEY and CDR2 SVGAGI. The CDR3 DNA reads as TGTGCCAGCTGGGAGGGGGACACTGAAGCTTTCTTT. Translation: CASWEGDTEAFF.

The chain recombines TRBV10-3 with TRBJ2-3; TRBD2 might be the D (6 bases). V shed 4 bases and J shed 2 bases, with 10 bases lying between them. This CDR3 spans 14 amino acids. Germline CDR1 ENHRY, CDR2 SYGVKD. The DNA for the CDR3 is TGTGCCATCAGTGTGGAGGGACCCACAGATACGCAGTATTTT. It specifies CAISVEGPTDTQYF.

This CDR3 reads CASSLRLAGNSLNEQFF. CDR3 nucleotide sequence: TGTGCCAGCAGTTTACGTCTAGCGGGAAACTCGTTGAATGAGCAGTTCTTC. The rearrangement joins TRBV27 to TRBJ2-1; TRBD2 matches at 9 bases. Germline trimming cut 2 bases from V and 7 bases from J; bases unmatched to any gene: 12. The CDR3 is made up of 17 amino acids. CDR1 is MNHEY and CDR2 is SMNVEV in the germline V gene (reference sequence).

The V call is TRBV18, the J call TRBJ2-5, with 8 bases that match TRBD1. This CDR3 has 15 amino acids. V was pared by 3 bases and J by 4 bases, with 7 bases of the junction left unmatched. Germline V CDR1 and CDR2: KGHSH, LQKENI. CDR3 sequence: CASSPRSGGRETQYF. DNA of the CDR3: TGTGCCAGCTCACCCAGGTCAGGGGGCCGAGAGACCCAGTACTTC.

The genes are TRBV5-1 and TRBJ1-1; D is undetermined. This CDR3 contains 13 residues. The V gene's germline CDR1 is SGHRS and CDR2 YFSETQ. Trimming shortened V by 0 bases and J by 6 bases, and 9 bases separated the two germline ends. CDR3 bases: TGCGCCAGCAGCTTGGGGTGGGAGCCTGAAGCTTTCTTT. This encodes CASSLGWEPEAFF.

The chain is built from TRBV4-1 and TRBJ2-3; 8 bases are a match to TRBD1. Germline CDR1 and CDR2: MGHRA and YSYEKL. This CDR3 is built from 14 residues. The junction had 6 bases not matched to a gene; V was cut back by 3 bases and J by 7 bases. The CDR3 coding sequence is TGCGCCAGCAGCCAGAGACAGGGGACCAATACGCAGTATTTT. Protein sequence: CASSQRQGTNTQYF.

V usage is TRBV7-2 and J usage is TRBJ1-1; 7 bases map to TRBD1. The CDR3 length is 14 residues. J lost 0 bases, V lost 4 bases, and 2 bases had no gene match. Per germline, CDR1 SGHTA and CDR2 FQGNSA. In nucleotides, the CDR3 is TGTGCCAGCAGCTCTACAGGGGTGAACACTGAAGCTTTCTTT. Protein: CASSSTGVNTEAFF.

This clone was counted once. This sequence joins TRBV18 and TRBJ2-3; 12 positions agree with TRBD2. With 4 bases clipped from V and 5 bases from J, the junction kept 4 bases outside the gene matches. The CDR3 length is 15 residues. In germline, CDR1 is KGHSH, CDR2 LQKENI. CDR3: CASSRTSGDRDTQYF. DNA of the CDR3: TGTGCCAGCTCACGGACTAGCGGGGACCGAGATACGCAGTATTTT.

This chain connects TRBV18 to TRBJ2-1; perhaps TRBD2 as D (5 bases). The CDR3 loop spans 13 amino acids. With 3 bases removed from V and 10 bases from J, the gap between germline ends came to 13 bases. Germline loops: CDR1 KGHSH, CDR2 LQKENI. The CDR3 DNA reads TGTGCCAGCTCACCGACTCTAGAGCGGGAGCAGTTCTTC. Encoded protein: CASSPTLEREQFF.

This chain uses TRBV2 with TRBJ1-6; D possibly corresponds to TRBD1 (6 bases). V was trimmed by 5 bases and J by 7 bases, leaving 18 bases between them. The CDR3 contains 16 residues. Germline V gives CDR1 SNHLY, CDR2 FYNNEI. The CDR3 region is CASSPGKGGHNSPLHF. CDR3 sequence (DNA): TGTGCCAGCAGTCCAGGGAAAGGGGGACACAATTCACCCCTCCACTTT.

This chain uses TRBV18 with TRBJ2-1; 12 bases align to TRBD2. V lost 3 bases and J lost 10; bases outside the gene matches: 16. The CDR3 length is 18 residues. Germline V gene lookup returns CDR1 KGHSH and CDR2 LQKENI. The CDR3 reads CASSPPKGLAGGPGEQFF. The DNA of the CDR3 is TGTGCCAGCTCACCCCCCAAAGGCCTAGCGGGAGGGCCGGGGGAGCAGTTCTTC.

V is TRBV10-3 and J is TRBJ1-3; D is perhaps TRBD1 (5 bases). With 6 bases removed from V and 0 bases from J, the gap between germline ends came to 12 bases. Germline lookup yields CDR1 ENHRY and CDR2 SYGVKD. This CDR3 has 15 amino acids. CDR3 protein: CAISQGLISGNTIYF. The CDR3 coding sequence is TGTGCCATCAGCCAGGGACTGATCTCTGGAAACACCATATATTTT.

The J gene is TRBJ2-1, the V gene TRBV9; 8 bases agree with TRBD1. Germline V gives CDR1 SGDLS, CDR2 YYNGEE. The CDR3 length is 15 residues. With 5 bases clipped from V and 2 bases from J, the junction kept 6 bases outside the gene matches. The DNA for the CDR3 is TGTGCCAGCAGTCGGACAGGGATGACCTACAATGAGCAGTTCTTC. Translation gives CASSRTGMTYNEQFF.

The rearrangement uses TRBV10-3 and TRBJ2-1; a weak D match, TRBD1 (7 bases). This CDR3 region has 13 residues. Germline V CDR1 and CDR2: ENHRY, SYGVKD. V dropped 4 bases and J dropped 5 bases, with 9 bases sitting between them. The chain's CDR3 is CAISGRGDNEQFF. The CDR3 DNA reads TGTGCCATCAGTGGCAGGGGGGACAATGAGCAGTTCTTC.

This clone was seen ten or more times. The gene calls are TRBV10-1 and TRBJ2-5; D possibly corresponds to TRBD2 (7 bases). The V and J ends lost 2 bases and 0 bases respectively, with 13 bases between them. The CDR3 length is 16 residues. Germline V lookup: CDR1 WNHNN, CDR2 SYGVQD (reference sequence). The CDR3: CASSEGGGANQETQYF. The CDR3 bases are TGCGCCAGCAGTGAGGGGGGGGGCGCTAACCAAGAGACCCAGTACTTC.

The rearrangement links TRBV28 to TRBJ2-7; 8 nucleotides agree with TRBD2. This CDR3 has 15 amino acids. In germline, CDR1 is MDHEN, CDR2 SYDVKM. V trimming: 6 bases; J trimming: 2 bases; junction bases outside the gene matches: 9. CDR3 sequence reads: CASSPGGAPAYEQYF. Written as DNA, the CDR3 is TGTGCCAGCAGCCCGGGGGGGGCCCCAGCCTACGAGCAGTACTTC.

The CDR3 loop reads CASSFGGSGTDTQYF. CDR3 DNA sequence: TGTGCCAGCAGCTTTGGCGGGAGCGGAACAGATACGCAGTATTTT. The gene calls are TRBV5-4 and TRBJ2-3; 7 nucleotides match TRBD2. Germline loops: CDR1 SGHNT, CDR2 YYREEE (reference sequence). With V trimmed by 2 bases and J by 3 bases, 6 bases remained unmatched. The CDR3 is 15 residues long.

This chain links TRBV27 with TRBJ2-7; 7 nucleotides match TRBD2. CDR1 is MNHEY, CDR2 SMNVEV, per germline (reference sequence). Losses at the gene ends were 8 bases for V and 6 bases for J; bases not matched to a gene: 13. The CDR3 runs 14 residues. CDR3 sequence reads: CASRYVSGGFEQYF. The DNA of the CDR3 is TGTGCCAGCCGTTATGTTTCGGGGGGTTTCGAGCAGTACTTC.

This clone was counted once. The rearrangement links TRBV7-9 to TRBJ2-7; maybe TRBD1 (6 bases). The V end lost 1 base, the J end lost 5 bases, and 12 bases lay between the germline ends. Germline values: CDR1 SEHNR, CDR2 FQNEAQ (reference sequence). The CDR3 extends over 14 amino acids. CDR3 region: CASSLGGRGHEQYF. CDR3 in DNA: TGTGCCAGCAGCTTAGGAGGCAGGGGACACGAGCAGTACTTC.

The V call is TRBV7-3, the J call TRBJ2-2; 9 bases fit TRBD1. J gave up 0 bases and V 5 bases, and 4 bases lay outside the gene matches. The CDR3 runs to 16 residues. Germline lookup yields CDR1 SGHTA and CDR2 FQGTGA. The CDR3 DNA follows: TGTGCCAGCAGCCCTAGGACAGGGGCGAACACCGGGGAGCTGTTTTTT. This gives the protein CASSPRTGANTGELFF.

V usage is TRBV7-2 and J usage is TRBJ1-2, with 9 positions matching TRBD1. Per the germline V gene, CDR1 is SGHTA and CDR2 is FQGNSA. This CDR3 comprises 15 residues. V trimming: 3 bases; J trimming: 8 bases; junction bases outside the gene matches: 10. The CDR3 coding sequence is TGTGCCAGCAGCTTCTACAGGGGGCCCTCTGAAGGCTACACCTTC. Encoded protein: CASSFYRGPSEGYTF.

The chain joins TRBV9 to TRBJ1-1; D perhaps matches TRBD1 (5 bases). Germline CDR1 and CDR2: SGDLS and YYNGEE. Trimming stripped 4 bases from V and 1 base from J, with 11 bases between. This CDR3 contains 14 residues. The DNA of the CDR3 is TGTGCCAGCAGCCCCAGGGAAAAGAACACTGAAGCTTTCTTT. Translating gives CASSPREKNTEAFF.

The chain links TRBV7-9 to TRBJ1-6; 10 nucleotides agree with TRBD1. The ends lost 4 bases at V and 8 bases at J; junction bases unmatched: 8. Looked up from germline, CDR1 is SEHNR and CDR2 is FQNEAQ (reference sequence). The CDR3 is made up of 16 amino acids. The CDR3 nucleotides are TGTGCCAGCAGCTCTCGAGGGGGACAGGGGCATTCACCCCTCCACTTT. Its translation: CASSSRGGQGHSPLHF.

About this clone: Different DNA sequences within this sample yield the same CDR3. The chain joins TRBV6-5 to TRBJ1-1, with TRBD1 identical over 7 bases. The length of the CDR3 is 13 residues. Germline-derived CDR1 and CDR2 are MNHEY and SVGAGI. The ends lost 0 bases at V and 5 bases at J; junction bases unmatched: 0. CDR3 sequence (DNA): TGTGCCAGCAGTTACTCCAGGGGGACTGAAGCTTTCTTT. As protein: CASSYSRGTEAFF.

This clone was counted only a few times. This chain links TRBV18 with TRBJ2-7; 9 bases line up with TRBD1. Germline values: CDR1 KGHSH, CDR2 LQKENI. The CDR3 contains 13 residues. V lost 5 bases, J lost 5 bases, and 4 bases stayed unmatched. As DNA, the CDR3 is TGTGCCAGCTCAACAGGACAGGGGAACGAGCAGTACTTC. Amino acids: CASSTGQGNEQYF.

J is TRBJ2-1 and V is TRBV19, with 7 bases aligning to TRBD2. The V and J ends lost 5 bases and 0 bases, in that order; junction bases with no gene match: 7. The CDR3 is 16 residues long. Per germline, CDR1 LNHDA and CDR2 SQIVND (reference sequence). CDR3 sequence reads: CASSLSGYSSYNEQFF. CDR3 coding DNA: TGTGCCAGTAGTCTTAGCGGGTATAGCTCCTACAATGAGCAGTTCTTC.

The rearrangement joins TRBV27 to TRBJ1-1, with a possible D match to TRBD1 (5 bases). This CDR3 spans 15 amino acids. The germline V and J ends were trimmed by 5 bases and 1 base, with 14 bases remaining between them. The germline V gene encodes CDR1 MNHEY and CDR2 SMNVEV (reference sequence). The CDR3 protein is CASSPNRQTNTEAFF. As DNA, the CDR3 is TGTGCCAGCAGTCCCAACAGGCAGACGAACACTGAAGCTTTCTTT.

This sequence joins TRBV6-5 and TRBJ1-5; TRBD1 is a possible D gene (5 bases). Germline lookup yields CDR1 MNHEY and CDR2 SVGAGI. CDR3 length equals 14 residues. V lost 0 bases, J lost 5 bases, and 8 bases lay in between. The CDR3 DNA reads TGTGCCAGCAGTTACTCCAGGGTGCATCAGCCCCAGCATTTT. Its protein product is CASSYSRVHQPQHF.